The 7 T cell receptor beta chains presented below share a single source sample, sequenced in a study of T cell repertoires in cytomegalovirus infection. MiXCR, run by TCRdb on the reads, gives a single entry per CDR3 protein. The data show nearly 650,000 distinct CDR3 sequences, 24% seen once. Sequencing used CD8+ T cells from PBMCs. These TCRs come from a human donor in good health (CMV status not recorded). Some clones in this sample may be carry-over from other donors' samples.

The rearrangement joins TRBV14 to TRBJ1-2; D perhaps matches TRBD1 (6 bases). The CDR3 has 15 amino acids. The germline V gene encodes CDR1 SGHDN and CDR2 FVKESK. The V end was cut by 0 bases, the J end by 4 bases, with 12 bases between. The CDR3 spells CASSQEQGSFYGYTF. The DNA of the CDR3 is TGTGCCAGCAGCCAAGAGCAGGGGTCCTTCTATGGCTACACCTTC.

This chain links TRBV13 with TRBJ2-7; 8 bases are shared with TRBD1. The CDR3 is 14 residues long. V dropped 1 base and J dropped 3; count of bases not matched to a gene: 2. The germline V gene encodes CDR1 PRHDT and CDR2 FYEKMQ (reference sequence). The CDR3 loop is CASSLAQGGYEQYF. In DNA form, the CDR3 reads TGTGCCAGCAGCTTAGCACAGGGGGGCTACGAGCAGTACTTC.

The gene calls are TRBV12-3 or TRBV12-4 and TRBJ1-2; D is possibly TRBD1 (5 bases). Trimming pared 8 bases from V and 6 bases from J, leaving 22 bases between. This CDR3 is built from 15 residues. The CDR3 is CASRHSGRGSDGYTF. CDR3 sequence (DNA): TGTGCCAGCCGTCATAGTGGGCGGGGGTCGGATGGCTACACCTTC.

To note about this clonotype: Possible read error: a much larger clone is one base away. The chain is built from TRBV11-1 and TRBJ1-1, with D unresolved. Germline V gene lookup returns CDR1 SGHAT and CDR2 FQDESV (reference sequence). The ends were cut back, 3 bases at V and 1 base at J, with 21 bases in the middle. This CDR3 has 18 amino acids. CDR3 coding DNA: TGTGCCAGCAGCTTGAAAATAATGACCTCCGCCAGGAACACTGAAGCTTTCTTT. Translation gives CASSLKIMTSARNTEAFF.

This clonotype was seen more than once but under ten times. The V gene is TRBV24-1, the J gene TRBJ2-3; D is ambiguous. The CDR3 loop spans 14 amino acids. CDR1 is KGHDR, CDR2 SFDVKD, per germline. Trimming removed 3 bases from V and 7 bases from J, with 13 bases in between. CDR3 sequence reads: CATSDTSTDNTQYF. In DNA form, the CDR3 reads TGTGCCACCAGTGATACATCCACCGATAATACGCAGTATTTT.

The table lists this clonotype with many counts. This chain joins TRBV7-9 and TRBJ2-7, with 12 bases aligning to TRBD1. Germline V CDR1 and CDR2: SEHNR, FQNEAQ (reference sequence). V lost 5 bases and J lost 7; bases outside the gene matches: 9. This CDR3 spans 15 amino acids. As DNA, the CDR3 is TGTGCCAGCAGCCCAAGGGACAGGGGGCGGTGGGAGCAGTACTTC. It yields the protein CASSPRDRGRWEQYF.

The gene calls are TRBV7-9 and TRBJ2-7; TRBD1 might be the D (6 bases). Trimming took 5 bases from V and 6 from J, leaving 14 bases between them. This CDR3 region has 13 residues. The germline V gene encodes CDR1 SEHNR and CDR2 FQNEAQ (reference sequence). The CDR3 nucleotides read TGTGCCAGCAGCCCGAGGACAGATAGCGAGCAGTACTTC. It specifies CASSPRTDSEQYF.